The 24 T cell receptor beta chains presented below share a single source sample, sequenced in a study of technical replicates of blood from several donors. The protocol was immunoSEQ multiplex PCR, while the TCRdb copy is restricted to in-frame clones and leaves out a portion. Here the sample spans approximately 92,000 clones, approximately 95% being singletons. Sequencing was performed on T cells isolated from PBMCs. These receptors were obtained from a human donor in good health.

The chain joins TRBV5-6 to TRBJ2-7; no firm D call. CDR3 length: 12 residues. With 4 bases removed from V and 3 bases from J, the gap between germline ends came to 8 bases. CDR1 is SGHDT and CDR2 is YYEEEE in the germline V gene. CDR3 DNA: TGTGCCAGCAGCAACAGAAGCTACGAGCAGTACTTC. Translation: CASSNRSYEQYF.

The chain has TRBV19 and TRBJ2-7, with TRBD1 matching 10 bases. Germline-derived CDR1 and CDR2 are LNHDA and SQIVND (reference sequence). This CDR3 is built from 14 residues. Unmatched junction bases numbered 4, after V lost 5 bases and J lost 3 bases. This chain's CDR3 is CASSGQGGYYEQYF. The CDR3 nucleotides read TGTGCCAGTAGTGGACAGGGGGGATACTACGAGCAGTACTTC.

V and J are TRBV18 and TRBJ2-7, with TRBD2 matching 8 bases. With V trimmed by 4 bases and J by 4 bases, 9 bases remained unmatched. Germline CDR1 KGHSH, CDR2 LQKENI. The CDR3 spans 15 residues. CDR3 loop: CASSLVQREWYEQYF. In DNA, the CDR3 is TGTGCCAGCTCACTGGTTCAGCGGGAGTGGTACGAGCAGTACTTC.

The chain employs TRBV27 and TRBJ2-7; tentative D call: TRBD2 (5 bases). V lost 8 bases to trimming and J lost 2 bases, with 10 bases between them. The CDR3 totals 12 residues. In germline, CDR1 is MNHEY, CDR2 SMNVEV (reference sequence). DNA for the CDR3: TGTGCCAGCGGGAGTATCACCTACGAGCAGTACTTC. Its protein is CASGSITYEQYF.

The V call is TRBV28, the J call TRBJ2-7; TRBD1 agrees at 7 bases. Unmatched junction bases numbered 4, after V lost 8 bases and J lost 3 bases. Germline CDR1 and CDR2: MDHEN and SYDVKM. This CDR3 region has 12 residues. CDR3 residues: CASRDSNYEQYF. The DNA of the CDR3 is TGTGCCAGCCGGGACAGCAACTACGAGCAGTACTTC.

This chain connects TRBV28 to TRBJ2-7; maybe TRBD2 (5 bases). Germline V gene sequence: CDR1 MDHEN, CDR2 SYDVKM. CDR3 size: 14 residues. V shed 2 bases and J shed 0 bases, with 8 bases lying between them. Here the CDR3 reads CASSLPGSSYEQYF. The CDR3 DNA reads TGTGCCAGCAGTTTACCGGGATCCTCCTACGAGCAGTACTTC.

The rearrangement joins TRBV12-5 to TRBJ2-1, with 7 bases that match TRBD2. The CDR3 sequence is 15 residues long. The germline CDR1 and CDR2 sequences are LGHNT and FRNRAP. V was clipped by 6 bases and J by 3 bases; unmatched bases: 8. Written as DNA, the CDR3 is TGTGCTAGTGGAGCCGGGGGGTCTAACTACAATGAGCAGTTCTTC. It codes for CASGAGGSNYNEQFF.

This clone was counted once. CDR3 nucleotide sequence: TGTGCCAGCAGCCTAGCGGGGGATAGCTACAATGAGCAGTTCTTC. This sequence encodes CASSLAGDSYNEQFF. This sequence joins TRBV6-4 and TRBJ2-1; 10 nucleotides align to TRBD2. V was pared by 6 bases and J by 3 bases, with 5 bases of the junction left unmatched. Germline CDR1 is MRHNA and CDR2 is SNTAGT. The CDR3 contains 15 residues.

J is TRBJ2-2 and V is TRBV19, with TRBD2 identical over 12 bases. With V trimmed by 5 bases and J by 5 bases, 6 bases remained unmatched. The CDR3 covers 16 residues. CDR1 LNHDA and CDR2 SQIVND come from the germline V gene (reference sequence). This CDR3 is CASSQLAGGSTGELFF. DNA of the CDR3: TGTGCCAGTAGTCAACTAGCGGGGGGCAGTACCGGGGAGCTGTTTTTT.

This chain uses TRBV13 with TRBJ2-3; 7 nucleotides align to TRBD2. The germline V gene encodes CDR1 PRHDT and CDR2 FYEKMQ (reference sequence). This CDR3 is 15 amino acids long. Trimming cost V 4 bases and J 5 bases; bases outside gene matches: 9. In nucleotides, the CDR3 is TGTGCCAGCAGCTGGGACGGAGGGAGGGTAGATACGCAGTATTTT. It encodes CASSWDGGRVDTQYF.

The chain employs TRBV2 and TRBJ2-7, with TRBD1 matching 9 bases. V lost 5 bases and J lost 3; bases outside the gene matches: 5. Per the germline V gene, CDR1 is SNHLY and CDR2 is FYNNEI. The CDR3 covers 14 residues. CDR3 sequence reads: CASSQQGAGYEQYF. Here the CDR3 DNA reads TGTGCCAGCAGTCAACAGGGGGCCGGCTACGAGCAGTACTTC.

The gene calls are TRBV28 and TRBJ2-5, with TRBD2 matching 15 bases. Germline CDR1 and CDR2: MDHEN and SYDVKM. The CDR3 is 16 amino acids. Trimming took 5 bases from V and 4 from J; bases not matched to a gene: 5. CDR3 in amino acids: CASSLGLAGGGETQYF. For the CDR3, the DNA is TGTGCCAGCAGTCTGGGACTAGCGGGAGGTGGAGAGACCCAGTACTTC.

The chain recombines TRBV19 with TRBJ2-2; TRBD1 aligns across 7 bases. The CDR3 runs 17 residues. J lost 0 bases, V lost 5 bases, and 9 bases had no gene match. CDR1 is LNHDA and CDR2 is SQIVND in the germline V gene (reference sequence). The CDR3 is CASSPPVDRSNTGELFF. The CDR3 DNA is TGTGCCAGTAGTCCGCCCGTGGACAGGTCGAACACCGGGGAGCTGTTTTTT.

CDR3 sequence: CASRASGPMSNTGELFF. The CDR3 bases are TGTGCCAGCAGGGCTAGCGGGCCCATGTCGAACACCGGGGAGCTGTTTTTT. The V call is TRBV2, the J call TRBJ2-2; TRBD2 agrees at 8 bases. Trimming removed 6 bases from V and 0 bases from J; junction bases left unmatched: 9. The CDR3 runs to 17 residues. The germline V gene encodes CDR1 SNHLY and CDR2 FYNNEI.

V usage is TRBV23-1 and J usage is TRBJ2-7; 9 nucleotides line up with TRBD1. TRBV23-1 is annotated as an ORF whose role is uncertain. The CDR3 runs to 16 residues. V gave up 6 bases and J gave up 2 bases; unmatched junction bases: 11. CDR3 sequence: CASRGAGTGNAYEQYF. As DNA, the CDR3 is TGCGCCAGCAGAGGAGCCGGGACAGGGAATGCCTACGAGCAGTACTTC.

The chain joins TRBV7-2 to TRBJ2-1, with 12 bases fitting TRBD2. This CDR3 has 17 residues. J gave up 5 bases and V 1 base, and 6 bases lay outside the gene matches. Germline CDR1 SGHTA, CDR2 FQGNSA. CDR3 loop: CASSLVGGLAGNNEQFF. CDR3 sequence (DNA): TGTGCCAGCAGCTTAGTGGGGGGACTAGCGGGCAACAATGAGCAGTTCTTC.

The rearrangement uses TRBV30 and TRBJ2-1, with no clear D. Between the trimmed V and J ends, which lost 3 bases and 7 bases, there was a span of 10 bases. The CDR3 totals 12 residues. The germline V gene encodes CDR1 GTSNPN and CDR2 SVGIG (reference sequence). Here the CDR3 reads CAWRSPGNEQFF. CDR3 nucleotides: TGTGCCTGGAGATCTCCCGGGAATGAGCAGTTCTTC.

The chain links TRBV11-2 to TRBJ1-5; D possibly corresponds to TRBD1 (5 bases). Germline lookup yields CDR1 SGHAT and CDR2 FQNNGV. The CDR3 has 13 residues. V lost 4 bases, J lost 5 bases, and 9 bases lay in between. CDR3 in amino acids: CASSSQQDQPQHF. The CDR3 DNA reads TGTGCCAGCAGCTCCCAACAGGATCAGCCCCAGCATTTT. Looking up the rest from reference TRBV11-2 and TRBJ1-5 gives the full variable domain: EAGVAQSPRYKIIEKRQSVAFWCNPISGHATLYWYQQILGQGPKLLIQFQNNGVVDDSQLPKDRFSAERLKGVDSTLKIQPAKLEDSAVYLCASSSQQDQPQHFGDGTRLSIL.

The chain employs TRBV27 and TRBJ2-7, with 9 nucleotides matching TRBD1. Losses at the gene ends were 6 bases for V and 3 bases for J; bases not matched to a gene: 9. The CDR3 length is 15 residues. Germline V lookup: CDR1 MNHEY, CDR2 SMNVEV (reference sequence). CDR3 region: CASSFGDRERYEQYF. CDR3 sequence (DNA): TGTGCCAGCAGCTTTGGGGACAGGGAGCGCTACGAGCAGTACTTC.

This clone was seen only once. The V call is TRBV5-1, the J call TRBJ2-5; perhaps TRBD1 as D (6 bases). The CDR3 is made up of 17 amino acids. Germline V gives CDR1 SGHRS, CDR2 YFSETQ. The V and J ends lost 5 bases and 4 bases respectively, with 24 bases between them. The CDR3 here is CASRVTLRTVVGETQYF. The DNA of the CDR3 is TGCGCCAGCAGAGTCACTCTCCGGACAGTGGTAGGAGAGACCCAGTACTTC.

The genes are TRBV7-2 and TRBJ1-2; 8 nucleotides line up with TRBD1. Unmatched junction bases numbered 2, after V lost 0 bases and J lost 5 bases. Germline CDR1 reads SGHTA; CDR2 reads FQGNSA. This CDR3 region has 14 residues. CDR3 sequence: CASSLADRAYGYTF. In DNA, the CDR3 is TGTGCCAGCAGCTTAGCGGACAGGGCGTATGGCTACACCTTC.

This clone was picked up one time. The chain is built from TRBV28 and TRBJ2-2; the D gene is possibly TRBD2 (6 bases). In germline, CDR1 is MDHEN, CDR2 SYDVKM. CDR3 length: 16 residues. V was pared by 5 bases and J by 0 bases, with 13 bases between. CDR3 DNA sequence: TGTGCCAGCAGTACCCGGAGGGCCCCGAACACCGGGGAGCTGTTTTTT. Protein: CASSTRRAPNTGELFF.

The chain joins TRBV28 to TRBJ2-6; D might be TRBD1 (5 bases). V was shortened by 2 bases and J by 1 base, with 9 bases between the two germline ends. The CDR3 is 16 residues long. Germline V lookup: CDR1 MDHEN, CDR2 SYDVKM. In DNA form, the CDR3 reads TGTGCCAGCAGTTTACTTTCAGGGTCTGGGGCCAACGTCCTGACTTTC. It is translated as CASSLLSGSGANVLTF.

J is TRBJ1-2 and V is TRBV10-2; D call uncertain. Germline V gene data show CDR1 as WSHSY and CDR2 as SAAADI. The CDR3 is 13 amino acids. V was cut by 0 bases and J by 6 bases, with 8 bases left in between. The CDR3 DNA reads as TGCGCCAGCAGTGAGTCCCAGAGCGATGGCTACACCTTC. The encoded protein is CASSESQSDGYTF.